One sample yielded the 15 T cell receptor beta chains listed below, sequenced in a study of regulatory T cells in long-lasting Graves disease. As for time point: newly diagnosed GD, antithyroid drugs for less than 3 months. From RNA extracted from PBMCs, the TCR library was made. CDR3 regions were amplified by Arm-PCR using iRepertoire HTBI primers to build TCR beta libraries. One entry per CDR3 protein results from TCRdb running MiXCR on the multiplex PCR reads. The sample holds hundreds of thousands of distinct CDR3 sequences, approximately 12% seen once. The same data also went into a second study, on T cells in Graves' hyperthyroidism and ophthalmopathy.

The sequencing used peripheral blood mononuclear cells (PBMCs), collected at new diagnosis, from a patient treated with antithyroid drugs. Receptors originate from a man under 40 with Graves disease.

This clonotype was counted ten times or more. The chain recombines TRBV11-1 with TRBJ1-2; TRBD1 agrees at 7 bases. Germline V gene data show CDR1 as SGHAT and CDR2 as FQDESV (reference sequence). V lost 5 bases, J lost 3 bases, and 12 bases stayed unmatched. CDR3 length: 16 amino acids. CDR3 coding DNA: TGTGCCAGCAGCGGACGGACAGGCCGCGGGCACTATGGCTACACCTTC. Its protein is CASSGRTGRGHYGYTF.

This clonotype was seen repeatedly, ten times or more. The J gene is TRBJ1-6, the V gene TRBV28; D possibly corresponds to TRBD1 (6 bases). Germline CDR1 is MDHEN and CDR2 is SYDVKM. Trimming cost V 4 bases and J 0 bases, with 16 bases left between them. The CDR3 is 18 amino acids. The DNA for the CDR3 is TGTGCCAGCAGTTGGGGTGGACAGTCGAGCTCCTATAATTCACCCCTCCACTTT. Translating gives CASSWGGQSSSYNSPLHF.

The table lists this clonotype with many counts. The chain is built from TRBV18 and TRBJ1-2, with D perhaps matching TRBD1 (5 bases). Germline V gene lookup returns CDR1 KGHSH and CDR2 LQKENI. V shed 0 bases and J shed 6 bases, with 5 bases lying between them. This CDR3 is 12 amino acids long. The CDR3 sequence: CASSPPTDGYTF. CDR3 sequence (DNA): TGTGCCAGCTCACCACCGACAGATGGCTACACCTTC.

This CDR3 is CASSLGQGSEKLFF. The CDR3 DNA reads as TGTGCCAGCAGTTTGGGACAGGGGTCTGAAAAACTGTTTTTT. The chain has TRBV7-9 and TRBJ1-4; TRBD1 matches 10 bases. Trimming took 6 bases from V and 7 from J; bases not matched to a gene: 5. The CDR3 runs to 14 residues. Germline V CDR1 and CDR2: SEHNR, FQNEAQ (reference sequence).

This clonotype was counted ten times or more. This chain connects TRBV28 to TRBJ2-3; 11 positions match TRBD2. In germline, CDR1 is MDHEN, CDR2 SYDVKM. V was pared by 6 bases and J by 2 bases, with 19 bases of the junction left unmatched. This CDR3 region has 20 residues. The CDR3 reads CASRITGTSGFSSLTDTQYF. The CDR3 region has the DNA TGTGCCAGCAGGATAACCGGGACTAGCGGCTTTAGCTCCCTCACAGATACGCAGTATTTT.

The chain links TRBV24-1 to TRBJ2-6; D is unclear. Trimming shortened V by 4 bases and J by 4 bases, and 16 bases separated the two germline ends. CDR1 and CDR2 from the germline V gene are KGHDR and SFDVKD. The CDR3 spans 17 residues. In nucleotides, the CDR3 is TGTGCCACCAGTGACCCGGGCCCCGAGGCCGGGGCCAACGTCCTGACTTTC. As protein: CATSDPGPEAGANVLTF.

The chain recombines TRBV18 with TRBJ2-2; 15 nucleotides line up with TRBD2. J was trimmed by 5 bases and V by 6 bases; bases with no gene match: 10. There are 18 residues in the CDR3. The germline gives CDR1 KGHSH, CDR2 LQKENI. The CDR3 here is CASSSPGLAGGKTGELFF. Written as DNA, the CDR3 is TGTGCCAGCTCTTCTCCGGGACTAGCGGGAGGAAAGACCGGGGAGCTGTTTTTT.

Concerning this clonotype itself: A much larger clone differs from this one at a single base, so this may be a read error. J is TRBJ2-1 and V is TRBV29-1; 12 bases line up with TRBD2. Germline V gives CDR1 SQVTM, CDR2 ANQGSEA. This CDR3 is built from 13 residues. The CDR3 spells CSVASGRAIEQSF. In nucleotides, the CDR3 is TGCAGCGTTGCTAGCGGGAGGGCCATTGAGCAGTCCTTC.

The table lists this clonotype with many counts. The chain has TRBV7-2 and TRBJ2-3, with D possibly TRBD2 on 5 matching bases. The CDR3 is made up of 13 amino acids. The germline V gene has CDR1 SGHTA and CDR2 FQGNSA. V was cut by 0 bases and J by 6 bases, with 7 bases left in between. The CDR3 sequence: CASSLARGDTQYF. The CDR3 DNA follows: TGTGCCAGCAGCTTAGCTAGAGGGGATACGCAGTATTTT.

This clonotype was observed at least ten times. V gene TRBV5-1 combines with J gene TRBJ2-1; D call uncertain. The germline CDR1 and CDR2 sequences are SGHRS and YFSETQ. Between the trimmed V and J ends, which lost 5 bases and 7 bases, there was a span of 19 bases. The CDR3 is 15 residues long. Written as DNA, the CDR3 is TGCGCCAGCAGGGTAGCCCGATTAAATGATAATGAGCAGTTCTTC. Translated, it gives CASRVARLNDNEQFF.

The rearrangement links TRBV7-9 to TRBJ2-2; D possibly corresponds to TRBD2 (5 bases). The germline V gene encodes CDR1 SEHNR and CDR2 FQNEAQ (reference sequence). The CDR3 loop spans 15 amino acids. V gave up 1 base and J gave up 5 bases, with 11 bases separating them. In DNA, the CDR3 is TGTGCCAGCAGCTTAGTGAGGGCTGGAACCGGGGAGCTGTTTTTT. It codes for CASSLVRAGTGELFF. Full variable domain (missing parts from reference TRBV7-9 and TRBJ2-2): DTGVSQNPRHKITKRGQNVTFRCDPISEHNRLYWYRQTLGQGPEFLTYFQNEAQLEKSRLLSDRFSAERPKGSFSTLEIQRTEQGDSAMYLCASSLVRAGTGELFFGEGSRLTVL.

This clonotype has just a few counts. This chain connects TRBV7-9 to TRBJ2-4, with D maybe TRBD1 (5 bases). The CDR3 is 15 residues long. V was pared by 4 bases and J by 8 bases, with 18 bases between. Germline-derived CDR1 and CDR2 are SEHNR and FQNEAQ (reference sequence). DNA of the CDR3: TGTGCCAGCAGCTCCTCGTACAAGGGGCGAGACATTCAGTACTTC. Its protein product is CASSSSYKGRDIQYF.

This clonotype was counted ten times or more. The chain carries TRBV20-1 and TRBJ2-2; D is unresolved. CDR3 size: 13 residues. Germline CDR1 and CDR2: DFQATT and SNEGSKA (reference sequence). Trimming left V 3 bases short and J 6 bases short, with 11 bases between. DNA of the CDR3: TGCAGTGCTAGGGCTATTGAAGCCGGGGAGCTGTTTTTT. It encodes CSARAIEAGELFF.

This clonotype has only a few counts. This chain links TRBV5-1 with TRBJ2-7; the D gene is possibly TRBD1 (6 bases). Deletions cut 0 bases from V and 5 bases from J, with 9 bases between. Germline V gene lookup returns CDR1 SGHRS and CDR2 YFSETQ. CDR3 size: 13 residues. The CDR3 sequence: CASSLEQGDEQYF. In DNA, the CDR3 is TGCGCCAGCAGCTTGGAACAGGGTGACGAGCAGTACTTC.

In its sample, this clonotype was seen many times. The CDR3: CASRTSGRNNEQFF. For the CDR3, the DNA is TGTGCCAGCAGGACTAGCGGGAGAAACAATGAGCAGTTCTTC. The chain recombines TRBV12-3 or TRBV12-4 with TRBJ2-1, with 12 bases identical to TRBD2. The CDR3 is made up of 14 amino acids. The J segment lost 5 bases and the V segment lost 6 bases, leaving 2 bases of the junction unmatched.